This T cell receptor beta chain derives from a study of cytomegalovirus exposure and HLA in healthy donors. Study results and caveats: Rare TCR sequences dominated, though some public TCRs recurred in many donors. Researchers catalogued approximately 160 TCR beta chains as cytomegalovirus-associated. Reported performance of the classifier showed diagnosis of cytomegalovirus status with high specificity and sensitivity.

The donors were members of the validation cohort, which comprised 120 subjects and was separate from the first cohort of roughly 700 subjects. Using immunoSEQ multiplex PCR, the repertoire was profiled, and TCRdb retains in-frame clones only, with some absent. The table lists approximately 64,000 clones, 80% to 90% of them singletons. Germline V lookup: CDR1 MDHEN, CDR2 SYDVKM. V was clipped by 6 bases and J by 5 bases, with 10 bases between them. This CDR3 has 12 amino acids. There are a few counts of this clone. What it binds is not known. The sequenced material came from PBMCs. This clonotype was obtained from a woman between 18 and 29 years old in good health and CMV-seronegative. The rearrangement links TRBV28 to TRBJ1-2; D unresolved. DNA of the CDR3: TGTGCCAGCAGCTTGAACGAGTATGGCTACACCTTC. It yields the protein CASSLNEYGYTF.